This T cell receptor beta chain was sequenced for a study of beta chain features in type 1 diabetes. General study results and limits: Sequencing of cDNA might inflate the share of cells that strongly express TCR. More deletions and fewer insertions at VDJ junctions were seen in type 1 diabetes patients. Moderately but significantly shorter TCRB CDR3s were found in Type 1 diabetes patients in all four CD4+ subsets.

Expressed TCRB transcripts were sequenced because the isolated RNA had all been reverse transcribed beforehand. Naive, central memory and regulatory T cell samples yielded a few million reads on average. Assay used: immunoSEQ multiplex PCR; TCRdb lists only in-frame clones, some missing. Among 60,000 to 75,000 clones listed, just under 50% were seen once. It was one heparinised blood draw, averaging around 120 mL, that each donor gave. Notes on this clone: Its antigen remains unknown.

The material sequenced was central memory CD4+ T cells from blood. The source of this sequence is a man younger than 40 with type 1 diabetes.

This CDR3 reads CAWRAAGLYEQYF. In DNA, the CDR3 is TGTGCCTGGAGGGCAGCGGGGCTCTACGAGCAGTACTTC. The chain joins TRBV30 to TRBJ2-7; 7 bases map to TRBD2. V lost 3 bases to trimming and J lost 3 bases; unmatched junction nucleotides: 5. This CDR3 comprises 13 residues. CDR1 and CDR2 from the germline V gene are GTSNPN and SVGIG (reference sequence).